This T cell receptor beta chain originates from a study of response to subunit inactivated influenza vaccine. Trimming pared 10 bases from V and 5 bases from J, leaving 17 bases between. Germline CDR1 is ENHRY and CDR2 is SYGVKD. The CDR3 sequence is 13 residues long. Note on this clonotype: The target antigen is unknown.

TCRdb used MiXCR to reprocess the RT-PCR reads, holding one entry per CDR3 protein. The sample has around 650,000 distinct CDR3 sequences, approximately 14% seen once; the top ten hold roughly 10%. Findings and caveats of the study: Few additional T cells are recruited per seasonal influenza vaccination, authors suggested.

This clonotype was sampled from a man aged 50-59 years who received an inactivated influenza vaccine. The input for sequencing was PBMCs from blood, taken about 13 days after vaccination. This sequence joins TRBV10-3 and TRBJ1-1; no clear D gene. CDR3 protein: CATLPAGGTEAFF. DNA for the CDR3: TGTGCCACCCTTCCTGCAGGAGGAACTGAAGCTTTCTTT.